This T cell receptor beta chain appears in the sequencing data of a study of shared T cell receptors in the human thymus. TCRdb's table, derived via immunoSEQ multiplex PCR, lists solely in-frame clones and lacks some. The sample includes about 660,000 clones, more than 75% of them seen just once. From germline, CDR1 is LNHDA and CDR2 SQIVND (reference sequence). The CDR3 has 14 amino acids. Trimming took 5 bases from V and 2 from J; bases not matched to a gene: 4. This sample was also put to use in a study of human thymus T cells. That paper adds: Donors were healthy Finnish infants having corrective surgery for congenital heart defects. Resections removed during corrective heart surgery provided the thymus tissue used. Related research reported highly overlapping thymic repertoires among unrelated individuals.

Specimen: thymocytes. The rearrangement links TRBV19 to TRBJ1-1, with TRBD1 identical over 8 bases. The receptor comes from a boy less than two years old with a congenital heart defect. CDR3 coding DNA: TGTGCCAGTAGTCCCGGACAGGGTAACACTGAAGCTTTCTTT. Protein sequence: CASSPGQGNTEAFF. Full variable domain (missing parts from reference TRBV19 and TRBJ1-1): DGGITQSPKYLFRKEGQNVTLSCEQNLNHDAMYWYRQDPGQGLRLIYYSQIVNDFQKGDIAEGYSVSREKKESFPLTVTSAQKNPTAFYLCASSPGQGNTEAFFGQGTRLTVV.